The 21 T cell receptor beta chains given below trace back to one sample, sequenced in a study of blood T cell repertoires in COVID-19 (TCRdb year 2020). The library was produced with the immunoSEQ multiplex PCR assay. TCRdb obtained this table from immuneACCESS and retained in-frame rearrangements with V and J assigned. These tables miss some clones; where compared with another copy, unresolved V genes account for less than half of the shortfall, and the remainder is unexplained. The sample data list tens of thousands of clones, and 70% to 90% of these were observed just once. Roughly 3.5% of the sample is held by the ten biggest clonotypes. Sequencing input: peripheral blood. The receptors come from an older man with acute or convalescent COVID-19.

V and J are TRBV3-1 (or the pseudogene TRBV3-2) and TRBJ2-1, with D possibly matching TRBD2 (6 bases). Germline assignment: CDR1 LGHDT and CDR2 YNNKEL (reference sequence). CDR3 length: 14 amino acids. With 4 bases removed from V and 5 bases from J, the gap between germline ends came to 12 bases. CDR3 nucleotide sequence: TGTGCCAGCAGCCCGGGACTCCCAAACAATGAGCAGTTCTTC. Translated, it gives CASSPGLPNNEQFF.

The V call is TRBV6-5, the J call TRBJ2-6, with 7 nucleotides matching TRBD1. This CDR3 has 15 amino acids. Germline-derived CDR1 and CDR2 are MNHEY and SVGAGI. V gave up 6 bases and J gave up 0 bases; unmatched junction bases: 2. The CDR3 coding sequence is TGTGCCAGCAGGGGACAGCTCTCTGGGGCCAACGTCCTGACTTTC. This translates into CASRGQLSGANVLTF.

The chain couples TRBV7-2 to TRBJ2-3, with 7 bases identical to TRBD1. The V gene end was trimmed by 1 base and the J gene end by 0 bases; junction bases not matched to a gene: 4. The CDR3 totals 16 residues. Germline V gene data show CDR1 as SGHTA and CDR2 as FQGNSA. The CDR3 coding sequence is TGTGCCAGCAGCTTAGTTGGACAGGTTAGCACAGATACGCAGTATTTT. This sequence encodes CASSLVGQVSTDTQYF.

The rearrangement joins TRBV6-2 or TRBV6-3 to TRBJ2-7; 9 bases line up with TRBD1. Trimming took 2 bases from V and 3 from J; bases not matched to a gene: 5. CDR1 and CDR2 from the germline V gene are MNHEY and SVGEGT. CDR3 length equals 15 residues. The CDR3 here is CASSYGTGKNYEQYF. The CDR3 coding sequence is TGTGCCAGCAGTTACGGGACAGGGAAAAACTACGAGCAGTACTTC.

V gene TRBV18 combines with J gene TRBJ2-5, with 7 positions matching TRBD1. The CDR3 has 14 amino acids. Trimming cost V 3 bases and J 2 bases; bases outside gene matches: 3. Per germline, CDR1 KGHSH and CDR2 LQKENI. CDR3 DNA sequence: TGTGCCAGCTCACCTTCGGGACAGCAAGAGACCCAGTACTTC. It specifies CASSPSGQQETQYF.

The chain links TRBV4-3 to TRBJ1-3; the D is unclear. The CDR3 sequence is 15 residues long. V lost 1 base to trimming and J lost 3 bases, with 10 bases between them. Germline CDR1 reads LGHNA; CDR2 reads YSLEER. CDR3 coding DNA: TGCGCCAGCAGCCAAGCTTTCCGAGGTGGAAACACCATATATTTT. Residues: CASSQAFRGGNTIYF.

The chain has TRBV7-3 and TRBJ2-5, with 7 bases lining up with TRBD1. Germline V gene lookup returns CDR1 SGHTA and CDR2 FQGTGA. J lost 1 base, V lost 5 bases, and 4 bases had no gene match. The CDR3 sequence is 14 residues long. CDR3 region: CASSPTGFQETQYF. DNA of the CDR3: TGTGCCAGCAGCCCGACAGGGTTCCAAGAGACCCAGTACTTC.

The rearrangement joins TRBV6-5 to TRBJ2-5, with no clear D. The CDR3 covers 15 residues. Germline values: CDR1 MNHEY, CDR2 SVGAGI. Trimming took 0 bases from V and 5 from J, leaving 13 bases between them. The CDR3 nucleotides read TGTGCCAGCAGTTACTCTACCACCCTCGGTGAGACCCAGTACTTC. It yields the protein CASSYSTTLGETQYF.

This clone appeared a few times. The chain's CDR3 is CASSLSSGGAYEQYF. CDR3 nucleotides: TGTGCCAGCAGTCTCAGTAGCGGGGGTGCCTACGAGCAGTACTTC. The chain links TRBV7-2 to TRBJ2-7; 9 bases are a match to TRBD2. This CDR3 contains 15 residues. V dropped 6 bases and J dropped 2; count of bases not matched to a gene: 8. Germline CDR1 is SGHTA and CDR2 is FQGNSA. Based on the CDR3 plus reference TRBV7-2 and TRBJ2-7, the full variable domain is GAGVSQSPSNKVTEKGKDVELRCDPISGHTALYWYRQSLGQGLEFLIYFQGNSAPDKSGLPSDRFSAERTGGSVSTLTIQRTQQEDSAVYLCASSLSSGGAYEQYFGPGTRLTVT.

The V gene is TRBV7-9, the J gene TRBJ1-3; D uncertain. Germline-derived CDR1 and CDR2 are SEHNR and FQNEAQ (reference sequence). With 4 bases removed from V and 2 bases from J, the gap between germline ends came to 6 bases. The CDR3 is 13 amino acids. The CDR3 bases are TGTGCCAGCAGCTCCGTCCCTGGAAACACCATATATTTT. Protein: CASSSVPGNTIYF.

J is TRBJ1-1 and V is TRBV21-1; TRBD1, the table's D call, lacks a check against the DNA. TRBV21-1 is a pseudogene locus. This CDR3 has 16 amino acids. The CDR3 is CASSKFRDRGETEAFF. Here the CDR3 DNA reads TGTGCCAGCAGCAAATTCCGGGACAGGGGTGAAACTGAAGCTTTCTTT.

The chain is built from TRBV27 and TRBJ2-7, with 10 bases identical to TRBD1. V dropped 5 bases and J dropped 4; count of bases not matched to a gene: 2. This CDR3 has 13 residues. From germline, CDR1 is MNHEY and CDR2 SMNVEV (reference sequence). For the CDR3, the DNA is TGTGCCAGCAGTCGGGACAGGGGTTACGAGCAGTACTTC. Protein product: CASSRDRGYEQYF.

The rearrangement uses TRBV11-2 and TRBJ2-3, with no clear D. Deletions cut 5 bases from V and 6 bases from J, with 18 bases between. Germline lookup yields CDR1 SGHAT and CDR2 FQNNGV. The CDR3 totals 15 residues. The CDR3 sequence: CASSLFELVLDTQYF. The DNA for the CDR3 is TGTGCCAGCAGCCTCTTCGAGCTAGTTCTCGATACGCAGTATTTT.

The rearrangement joins TRBV4-3 to TRBJ2-7; D unresolved. This CDR3 is 15 amino acids long. V was trimmed by 1 base and J by 0 bases, leaving 10 bases between them. The V gene's germline CDR1 is LGHNA and CDR2 YSLEER. The CDR3 region has the DNA TGCGCCAGCAGCCAAGGCCGACACAGCTCCTACGAGCAGTACTTC. It codes for CASSQGRHSSYEQYF.

The chain combines TRBV7-2 with TRBJ1-1; D possibly corresponds to TRBD1 (6 bases). The V end lost 0 bases, the J end lost 5 bases, and 10 bases lay between the germline ends. From germline, CDR1 is SGHTA and CDR2 FQGNSA. There are 14 residues in the CDR3. CDR3 protein: CASSLAYRDTEAFF. The CDR3 bases are TGTGCCAGCAGCTTAGCTTACAGGGATACTGAAGCTTTCTTT.

V usage is TRBV2 and J usage is TRBJ2-3; D might be TRBD1 (5 bases). There are 14 residues in the CDR3. Germline CDR1 reads SNHLY; CDR2 reads FYNNEI. Trimming left V 10 bases short and J 3 bases short, with 17 bases between. CDR3 in amino acids: CATSPGPGTDTQYF. The CDR3 DNA follows: TGTGCCACTTCCCCCGGGCCAGGGACAGATACGCAGTATTTT.

The count of this clone is one. The rearrangement joins TRBV7-2 to TRBJ1-1; a weak D match, TRBD1 (6 bases). Germline CDR1 and CDR2: SGHTA and FQGNSA. The V end lost 6 bases, the J end lost 1 base, and 9 bases lay between the germline ends. CDR3 length equals 13 residues. CDR3 nucleotide sequence: TGTGCCAGCAGTCTACAGGGGAACACTGAAGCTTTCTTT. This sequence encodes CASSLQGNTEAFF.

This clone was detected a few times. The chain recombines TRBV10-3 with TRBJ2-7, with 11 nucleotides matching TRBD2. The CDR3 is made up of 16 amino acids. CDR1 is ENHRY, CDR2 SYGVKD, per germline. Trimming at V came to 0 bases and at J to 6 bases, leaving 7 bases not matched to a gene. The chain's CDR3 is CAISESLTGTSGEQYF. The CDR3, as DNA: TGTGCCATCAGTGAGTCACTTACCGGGACTAGCGGCGAGCAGTACTTC.

This clone occurred a few times. The chain links TRBV4-2 to TRBJ1-1, with 7 bases aligning to TRBD1. Germline trimming cut 0 bases from V and 1 base from J; bases unmatched to any gene: 5. This CDR3 has 16 residues. The germline gives CDR1 LGHNA, CDR2 YNFKEQ. The CDR3 is CASSQELDRWNTEAFF. The DNA for the CDR3 is TGTGCCAGCAGCCAAGAACTGGACAGGTGGAACACTGAAGCTTTCTTT.

This sequence joins TRBV28 and TRBJ1-5; 9 bases map to TRBD1. The CDR3 consists of 14 residues. Germline CDR1 reads MDHEN; CDR2 reads SYDVKM. V shed 10 bases and J 7 bases; nucleotides not matched to a gene: 11. The CDR3 DNA follows: TGTGCCAACGGAAACAGGGGGCGAGGGCAGCCCCAGCATTTT. The encoded protein is CANGNRGRGQPQHF.

This clone was seen a single time. The rearrangement uses TRBV11-3 and TRBJ2-7, with a tentative D call TRBD2 (7 bases). Per the germline V gene, CDR1 is SGHNT and CDR2 is YENEEA. The CDR3 has 15 amino acids. Between the trimmed V and J ends, which lost 4 bases and 3 bases, there was a span of 16 bases. The CDR3 DNA follows: TGTGCCAGCAGCTACCAAGGGGGGGGACTCTACGAGCAGTACTTC. It codes for CASSYQGGGLYEQYF.